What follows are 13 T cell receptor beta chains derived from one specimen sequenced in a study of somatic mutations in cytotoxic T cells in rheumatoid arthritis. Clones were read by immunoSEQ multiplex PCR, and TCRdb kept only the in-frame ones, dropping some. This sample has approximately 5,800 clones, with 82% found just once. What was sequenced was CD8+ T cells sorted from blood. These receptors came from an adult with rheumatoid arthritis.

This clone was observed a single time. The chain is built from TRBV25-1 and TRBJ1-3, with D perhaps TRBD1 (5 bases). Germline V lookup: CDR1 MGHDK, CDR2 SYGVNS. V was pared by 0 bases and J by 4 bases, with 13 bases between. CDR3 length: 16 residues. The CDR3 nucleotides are TGTGCCAGCAGTGAATATTTCGGGGCCCCCGGAAACACCATATATTTT. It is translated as CASSEYFGAPGNTIYF.

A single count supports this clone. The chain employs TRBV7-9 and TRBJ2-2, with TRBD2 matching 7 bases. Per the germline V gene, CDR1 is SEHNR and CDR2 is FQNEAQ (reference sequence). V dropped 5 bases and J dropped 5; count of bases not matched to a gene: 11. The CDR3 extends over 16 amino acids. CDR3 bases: TGTGCCAGCAGCCCAACCCGCGGGAGCGGTACCGGGGAGCTGTTTTTT. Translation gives CASSPTRGSGTGELFF.

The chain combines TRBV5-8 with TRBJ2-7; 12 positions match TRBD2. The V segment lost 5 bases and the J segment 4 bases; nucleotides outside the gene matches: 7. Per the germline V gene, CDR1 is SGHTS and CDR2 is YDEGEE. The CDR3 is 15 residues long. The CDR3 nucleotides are TGTGCCAGCAGTCGACTAGCGGGAGAATCTTACGAGCAGTACTTC. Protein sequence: CASSRLAGESYEQYF.

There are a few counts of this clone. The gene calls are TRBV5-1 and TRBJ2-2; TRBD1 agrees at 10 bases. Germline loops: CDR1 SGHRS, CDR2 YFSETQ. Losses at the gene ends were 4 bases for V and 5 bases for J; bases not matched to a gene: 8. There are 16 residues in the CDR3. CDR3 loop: CASSTDRGLGTGELFF. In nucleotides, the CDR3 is TGCGCCAGCAGCACTGACAGGGGGCTGGGGACCGGGGAGCTGTTTTTT.

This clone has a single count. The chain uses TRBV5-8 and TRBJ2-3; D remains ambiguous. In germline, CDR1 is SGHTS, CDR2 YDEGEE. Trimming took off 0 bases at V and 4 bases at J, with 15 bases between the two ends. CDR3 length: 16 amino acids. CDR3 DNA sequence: TGTGCCAGCAGCTTGGGTGGACCCATTGCGGCAGATACGCAGTATTTT. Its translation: CASSLGGPIAADTQYF.

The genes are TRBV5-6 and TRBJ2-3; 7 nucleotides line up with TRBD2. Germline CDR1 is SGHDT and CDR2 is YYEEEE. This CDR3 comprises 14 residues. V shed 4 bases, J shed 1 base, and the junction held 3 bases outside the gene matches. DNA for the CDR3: TGTGCCAGCAGCATTAGCGGGCGCACAGATACGCAGTATTTT. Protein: CASSISGRTDTQYF. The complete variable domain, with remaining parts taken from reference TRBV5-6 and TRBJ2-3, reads DAGVTQSPTHLIKTRGQQVTLRCSPKSGHDTVSWYQQALGQGPQFIFQYYEEEERQRGNFPDRFSGHQFPNYSSELNVNALLLGDSALYLCASSISGRTDTQYFGPGTRLTVL.

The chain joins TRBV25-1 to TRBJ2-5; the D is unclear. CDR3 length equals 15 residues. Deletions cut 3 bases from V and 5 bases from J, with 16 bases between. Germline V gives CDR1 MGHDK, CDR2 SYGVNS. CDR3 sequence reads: CASSELMGLEETQYF. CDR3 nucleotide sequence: TGTGCCAGCAGTGAGCTCATGGGGTTGGAGGAGACCCAGTACTTC.

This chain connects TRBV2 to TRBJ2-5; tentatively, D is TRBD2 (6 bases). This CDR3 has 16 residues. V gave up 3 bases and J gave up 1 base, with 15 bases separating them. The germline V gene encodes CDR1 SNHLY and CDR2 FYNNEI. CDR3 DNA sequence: TGTGCCAGCAGTGAGGGGACGGAGGGGCTCCAAGAGACCCAGTACTTC. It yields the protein CASSEGTEGLQETQYF.

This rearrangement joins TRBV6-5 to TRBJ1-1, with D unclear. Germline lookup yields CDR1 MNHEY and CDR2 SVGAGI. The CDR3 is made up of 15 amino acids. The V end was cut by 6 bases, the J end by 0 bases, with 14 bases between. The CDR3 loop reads CASSHGRRVNTEAFF. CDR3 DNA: TGTGCCAGCAGCCACGGGCGTAGGGTGAACACTGAAGCTTTCTTT.

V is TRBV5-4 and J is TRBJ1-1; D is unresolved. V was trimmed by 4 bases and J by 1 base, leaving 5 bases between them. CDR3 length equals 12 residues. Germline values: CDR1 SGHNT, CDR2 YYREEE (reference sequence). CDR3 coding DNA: TGTGCCAGCAGCCCGGGGAACACTGAAGCTTTCTTT. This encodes CASSPGNTEAFF.

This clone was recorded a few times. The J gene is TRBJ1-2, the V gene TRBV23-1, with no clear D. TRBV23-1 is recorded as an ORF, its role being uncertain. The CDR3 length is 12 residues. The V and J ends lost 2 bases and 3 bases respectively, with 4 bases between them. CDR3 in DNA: TGCGCCAGCAGTCAAAGCGACTATGGCTACACCTTC. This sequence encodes CASSQSDYGYTF.

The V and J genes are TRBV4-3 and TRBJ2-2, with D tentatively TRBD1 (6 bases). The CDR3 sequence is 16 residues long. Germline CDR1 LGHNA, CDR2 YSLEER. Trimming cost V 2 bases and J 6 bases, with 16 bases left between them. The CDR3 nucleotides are TGCGCCAGCAGCCAAACCCCCGGGACATCGTCCGGGGAGCTGTTTTTT. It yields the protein CASSQTPGTSSGELFF.

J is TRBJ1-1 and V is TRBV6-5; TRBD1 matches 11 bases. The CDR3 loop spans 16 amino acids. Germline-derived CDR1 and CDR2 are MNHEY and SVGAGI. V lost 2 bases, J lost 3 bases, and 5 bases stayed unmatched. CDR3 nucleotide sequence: TGTGCCAGCAGTTACCCTGGACAGGGGGCGGACACTGAAGCTTTCTTT. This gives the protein CASSYPGQGADTEAFF.